This T cell receptor beta chain was captured by sequencing in a study of human T cells and chemical hapten exposure. About this clonotype: Its antigen is not known.

Individual cDNA molecules each carried unique molecular identifiers attached by the library. Each CDR3 protein gets one entry after TCRdb re-called the RACE reads with MiXCR. The sample has about 120,000 distinct CDR3 sequences, about 13% seen once. Time point defined: pre-sensitization, week 0. This sample's treatment: therapeutic diphenylcyclopropenone sensitization with weekly scalp DPC. The length of the CDR3 is 15 residues. The germline CDR1 and CDR2 sequences are SGHRS and YFSETQ. V lost 0 bases and J 0 bases, leaving 9 bases between the germline ends. The study's findings and limits: It was expanded TCRs that formed significantly more large CDR3 similarity clusters than controls did.

The source of this sequence is a woman in her late teens or twenties with alopecia areata. Some clones in this sample may be carry-over from other donors' samples. The starting material was whole blood, obtained in connection with sensitization to the hapten diphenylcyclopropenone (DPC). The chain carries TRBV5-1 and TRBJ2-5, with D perhaps assigned TRBD1 or TRBD2 (5 bases each). The CDR3 here is CASSLAGANQETQYF. Written as DNA, the CDR3 is TGCGCCAGCAGCTTGGCCGGGGCTAACCAAGAGACCCAGTACTTC.